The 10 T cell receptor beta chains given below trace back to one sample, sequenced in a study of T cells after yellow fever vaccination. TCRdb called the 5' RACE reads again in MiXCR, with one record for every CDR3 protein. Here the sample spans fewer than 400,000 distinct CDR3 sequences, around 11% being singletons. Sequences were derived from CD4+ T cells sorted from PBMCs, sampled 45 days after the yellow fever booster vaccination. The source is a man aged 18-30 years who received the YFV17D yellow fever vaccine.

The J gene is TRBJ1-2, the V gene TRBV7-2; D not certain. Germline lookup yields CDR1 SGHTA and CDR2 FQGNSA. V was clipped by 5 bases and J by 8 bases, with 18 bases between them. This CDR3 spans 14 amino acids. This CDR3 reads CASSLVGPSKGYTF. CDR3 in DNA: TGTGCCAGCAGCCTAGTAGGGCCGTCGAAAGGCTACACCTTC.

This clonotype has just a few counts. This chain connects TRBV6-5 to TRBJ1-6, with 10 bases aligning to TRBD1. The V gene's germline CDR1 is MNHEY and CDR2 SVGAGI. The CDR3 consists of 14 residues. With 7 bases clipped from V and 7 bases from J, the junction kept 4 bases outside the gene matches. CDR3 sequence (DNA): TGTGCCAGCAAGCGGACAGGGGGAAATTCACCCCTCCACTTT. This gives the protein CASKRTGGNSPLHF.

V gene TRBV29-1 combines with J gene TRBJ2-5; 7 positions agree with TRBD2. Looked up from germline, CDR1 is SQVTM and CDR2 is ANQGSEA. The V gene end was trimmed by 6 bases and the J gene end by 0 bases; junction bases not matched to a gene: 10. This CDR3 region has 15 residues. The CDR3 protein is CSVAKRGYYQETQYF. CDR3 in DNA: TGCAGCGTCGCTAAGCGGGGCTACTACCAAGAGACCCAGTACTTC.

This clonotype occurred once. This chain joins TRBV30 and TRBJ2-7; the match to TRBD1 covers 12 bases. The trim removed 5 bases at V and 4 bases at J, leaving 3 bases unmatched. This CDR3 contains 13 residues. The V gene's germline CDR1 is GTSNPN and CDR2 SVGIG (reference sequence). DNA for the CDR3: TGTGCCTGGGGGACAGGGGGCGCGTACGAGCAGTACTTC. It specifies CAWGTGGAYEQYF.

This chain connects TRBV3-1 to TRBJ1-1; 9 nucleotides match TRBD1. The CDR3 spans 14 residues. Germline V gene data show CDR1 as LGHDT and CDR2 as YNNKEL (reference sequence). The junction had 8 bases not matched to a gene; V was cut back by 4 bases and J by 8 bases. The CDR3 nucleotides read TGTGCCAGCAGCCTTCGACAGGGGGAAGGCGAAGCTTTCTTT. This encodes CASSLRQGEGEAFF.

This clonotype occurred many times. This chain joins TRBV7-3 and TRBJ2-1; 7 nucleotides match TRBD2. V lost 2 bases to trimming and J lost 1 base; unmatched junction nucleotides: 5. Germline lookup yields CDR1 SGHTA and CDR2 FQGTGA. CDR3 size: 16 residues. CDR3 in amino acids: CASSLEGRGSYNEQFF. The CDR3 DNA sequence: TGTGCCAGCAGCTTAGAGGGGCGGGGGTCCTACAATGAGCAGTTCTTC.

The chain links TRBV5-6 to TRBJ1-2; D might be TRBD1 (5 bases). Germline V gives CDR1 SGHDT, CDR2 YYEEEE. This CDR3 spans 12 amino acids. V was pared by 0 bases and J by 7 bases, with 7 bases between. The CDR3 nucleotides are TGTGCCAGCAGCTTGGTGGGGACTGGCTACACCTTC. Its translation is CASSLVGTGYTF.

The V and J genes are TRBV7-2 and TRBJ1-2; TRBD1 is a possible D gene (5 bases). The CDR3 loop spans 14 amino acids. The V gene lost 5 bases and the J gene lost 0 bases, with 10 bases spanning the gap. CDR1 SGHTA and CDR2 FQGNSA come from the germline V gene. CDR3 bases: TGTGCCAGCAGCCCTAGGGACGCTAACTATGGCTACACCTTC. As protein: CASSPRDANYGYTF. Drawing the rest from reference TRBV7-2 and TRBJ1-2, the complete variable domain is GAGVSQSPSNKVTEKGKDVELRCDPISGHTALYWYRQSLGQGLEFLIYFQGNSAPDKSGLPSDRFSAERTGGSVSTLTIQRTQQEDSAVYLCASSPRDANYGYTFGSGTRLTVV.

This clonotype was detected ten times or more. CDR3 DNA sequence: TGTGCCAGCAGCTCGGGGGGCTTTGGGAATCAGCCCCAGCATTTT. Amino acids: CASSSGGFGNQPQHF. The chain uses TRBV5-6 and TRBJ1-5, with D perhaps TRBD1 (6 bases). Germline CDR1 is SGHDT and CDR2 is YYEEEE. V was pared by 3 bases and J by 4 bases, with 14 bases between. The CDR3 is made up of 15 amino acids.

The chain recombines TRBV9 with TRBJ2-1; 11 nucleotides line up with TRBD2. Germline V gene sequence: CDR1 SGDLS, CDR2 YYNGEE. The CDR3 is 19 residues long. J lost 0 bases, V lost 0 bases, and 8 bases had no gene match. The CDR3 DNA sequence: TGTGCCAGCAGCGTAGCCGGGACTAGCGGTTCGAGCTCCTACAATGAGCAGTTCTTC. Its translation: CASSVAGTSGSSSYNEQFF.